The present T cell receptor (beta chain) was sequenced within a study of T cell repertoires in cytomegalovirus infection. At the level of the study: HLA-C-restricted CMV epitopes, recently identified, and well-studied HLA-B-restricted ones were used by the study. CMV infection and matching HLA type were both indicated by public TCR beta signatures. Findings of the study overall: Cumulated frequencies of public TCR beta families served to identify carriers of CMV plus the relevant HLA. HLA-C-restricted TCR beta clonotypes specific for CMV led the ex vivo response.

This clonotype has only a few counts. The target antigen is unknown. MiXCR was run by TCRdb on the reads, yielding one entry per CDR3 protein. Among around 770,000 distinct CDR3 sequences listed, roughly 29% were seen once. J gave up 6 bases and V 4 bases, and 16 bases lay outside the gene matches. CDR1 and CDR2 from the germline V gene are SGHDN and FVKESK. The CDR3 loop spans 17 amino acids. The V call is TRBV14, the J call TRBJ2-3, with 7 bases identical to TRBD1. This clonotype was sampled from a human donor in good health (CMV status not recorded). Some clones in this sample may be carry-over from other donors' samples. Sequenced here: cultured CD8+ T cells from PBMCs, sampled from culture after CMV antigen stimulation. CDR3 nucleotides: TGTGCCAGCAGCCCAGCCTTTGAGGGGGCCCGCGGGGATACGCAGTATTTT. Protein: CASSPAFEGARGDTQYF.